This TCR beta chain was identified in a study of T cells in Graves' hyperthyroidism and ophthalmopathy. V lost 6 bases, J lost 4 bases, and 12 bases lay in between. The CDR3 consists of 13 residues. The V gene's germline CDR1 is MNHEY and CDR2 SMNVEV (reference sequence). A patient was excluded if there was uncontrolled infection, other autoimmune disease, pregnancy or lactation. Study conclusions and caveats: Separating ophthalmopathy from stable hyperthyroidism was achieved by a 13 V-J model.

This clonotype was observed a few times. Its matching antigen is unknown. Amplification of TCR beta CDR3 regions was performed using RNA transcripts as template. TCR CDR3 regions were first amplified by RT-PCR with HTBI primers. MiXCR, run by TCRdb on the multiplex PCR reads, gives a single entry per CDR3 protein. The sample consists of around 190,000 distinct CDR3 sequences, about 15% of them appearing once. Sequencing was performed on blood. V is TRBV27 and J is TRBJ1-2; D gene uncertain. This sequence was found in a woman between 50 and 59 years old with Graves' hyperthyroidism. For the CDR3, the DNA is TGTGCCAGCAGCCTGGGAAGGCTCTATGGCTACACCTTC. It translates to CASSLGRLYGYTF.